This T cell receptor beta chain was captured by sequencing in a study of T cell changes during pregnancy in multiple sclerosis (dated by TCRdb to the late 2010s). Background on the whole study: The study examined how the T cell repertoire changed over the course of pregnancy in women with multiple sclerosis.

As for this clone: Its binding antigen is unknown. Base qualities are not provided; no much larger clone lies one nucleotide away.

Library preparation was by the immunoSEQ multiplex PCR assay. This is the immuneACCESS table as TCRdb keeps it, with only in-frame sequences that have V and J called. A part of the clones is gone; compared with another copy, unresolved V genes explain less than half, and the rest is unexplained. In this sample the table shows about 44,000 clones, 75% to 95% of which occur a single time. Of the sample, 0.7% falls within the top ten clones. From cysteine to phenylalanine, the CDR3 is 12 amino acids long. The DNA shown is the 36-base CDR3, in frame from base 1. The germline V gene yields SQVTM for CDR1 and ANQGSEA for CDR2. Trimming removed 6 bases from V and 5 bases from J, leaving 13 bases between the germline ends.

This clonotype was sampled from a female donor with multiple sclerosis, enrolled in a pregnancy study. The sample here was CD4+ T cells from peripheral blood mononuclear cells, taken before pregnancy. The chain was built from TRBV29-1 and TRBJ1-1; the D gene is perhaps TRBD1, from 5 matching bases. This receptor has the CDR3 CSVDNRGTEAFF. At the DNA level, the sequence is TGCAGCGTCGATAATAGGGGAACTGAAGCTTTCTTT.